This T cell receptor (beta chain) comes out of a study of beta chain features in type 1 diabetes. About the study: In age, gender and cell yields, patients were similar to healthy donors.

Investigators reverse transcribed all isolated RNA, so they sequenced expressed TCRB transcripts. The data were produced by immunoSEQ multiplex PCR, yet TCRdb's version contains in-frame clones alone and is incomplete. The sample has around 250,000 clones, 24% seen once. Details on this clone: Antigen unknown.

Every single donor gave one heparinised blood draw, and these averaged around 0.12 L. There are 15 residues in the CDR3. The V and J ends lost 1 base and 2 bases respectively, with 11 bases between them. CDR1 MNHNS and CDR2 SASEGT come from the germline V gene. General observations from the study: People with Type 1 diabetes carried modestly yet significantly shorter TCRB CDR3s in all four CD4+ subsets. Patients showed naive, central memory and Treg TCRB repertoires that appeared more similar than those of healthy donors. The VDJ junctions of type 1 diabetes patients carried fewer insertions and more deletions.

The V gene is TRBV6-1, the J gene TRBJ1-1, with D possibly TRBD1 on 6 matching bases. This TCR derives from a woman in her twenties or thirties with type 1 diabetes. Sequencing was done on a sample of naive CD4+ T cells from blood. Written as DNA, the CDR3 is TGTGCCAGCAGTGAAGTAGGCAGGGGAAACACTGAAGCTTTCTTT. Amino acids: CASSEVGRGNTEAFF.